Below are 14 T cell receptor beta chains sequenced from a single sample in a study of blood T cell repertoires in COVID-19. Sequencing was performed with immunoSEQ multiplex PCR; in TCRdb, only in-frame clones are kept and a portion is missing. The table records tens of thousands of clones, over 85% of them present only once. Material: peripheral blood. The receptors originated from a man aged 50 to 59 with acute or convalescent COVID-19.

The chain couples TRBV4-2 to TRBJ2-7, with 7 bases lining up with TRBD2. The CDR3 contains 16 residues. The germline CDR1 and CDR2 sequences are LGHNA and YNFKEQ. The junction had 10 bases not matched to a gene; V was cut back by 0 bases and J by 5 bases. CDR3 coding DNA: TGTGCCAGCAGCCAAGAAACCACGGGAGGCATCCACGAGCAGTACTTC. This sequence encodes CASSQETTGGIHEQYF.

This clone has only one observation. V gene TRBV11-2 combines with J gene TRBJ1-1, with D uncertain. V was trimmed by 1 base and J by 1 base, leaving 13 bases between them. The germline V gene has CDR1 SGHAT and CDR2 FQNNGV. The CDR3 has 16 amino acids. The CDR3: CASSLGAGAGNTEAFF. CDR3 nucleotide sequence: TGTGCCAGCAGCTTAGGGGCGGGTGCGGGGAACACTGAAGCTTTCTTT.

The genes are TRBV5-1 and TRBJ2-5, with 7 bases identical to TRBD2. Germline assignment: CDR1 SGHRS and CDR2 YFSETQ. This CDR3 spans 13 amino acids. V trimming: 0 bases; J trimming: 5 bases; junction bases outside the gene matches: 1. CDR3 sequence: CASSLVGGETQYF. CDR3 nucleotides: TGCGCCAGCAGCTTGGTCGGGGGGGAGACCCAGTACTTC. The full variable domain, in which reference TRBV5-1 and TRBJ2-5 provide the parts outside the CDR3, is KAGVTQTPRYLIKTRGQQVTLSCSPISGHRSVSWYQQTPGQGLQFLFEYFSETQRNKGNFPGRFSGRQFSNSRSEMNVSTLELGDSALYLCASSLVGGETQYFGPGTRLLVL.

This chain uses TRBV19 with TRBJ2-3, with a weak D call TRBD1 (6 bases). V lost 3 bases, J lost 3 bases, and 10 bases lay in between. CDR1 LNHDA and CDR2 SQIVND come from the germline V gene (reference sequence). The CDR3 is made up of 14 amino acids. The CDR3 DNA is TGTGCCAGTAGTATGGGCACAGGGACAGATACGCAGTATTTT. Translated: CASSMGTGTDTQYF.

This chain joins TRBV3-1 (or the pseudogene TRBV3-2) and TRBJ2-3; 8 nucleotides align to TRBD1. This CDR3 is 16 amino acids long. V was pared by 4 bases and J by 3 bases, with 9 bases of the junction left unmatched. The germline CDR1 and CDR2 sequences are LGHDT and YNNKEL (reference sequence). CDR3 sequence (DNA): TGTGCCAGCAGCCCCGGACAGGGTATTAGGACAGATACGCAGTATTTT. This sequence encodes CASSPGQGIRTDTQYF.

The V call is TRBV5-1, the J call TRBJ1-5, with 8 positions matching TRBD1. The V segment lost 5 bases and the J segment 6 bases; nucleotides outside the gene matches: 19. CDR3 size: 18 residues. CDR1 and CDR2 (germline): SGHRS, YFSETQ. CDR3 residues: CASSSDRADVRYGQPQHF. The CDR3 DNA is TGCGCCAGCAGTTCGGACAGGGCAGATGTAAGATATGGTCAGCCCCAGCATTTT.

The chain couples TRBV5-6 to TRBJ2-7, with D hard to call. V was shortened by 3 bases and J by 2 bases, with 9 bases between the two germline ends. Germline V gene lookup returns CDR1 SGHDT and CDR2 YYEEEE. The CDR3 runs 13 residues. The CDR3 DNA reads TGTGCCAGCAGCTCAGAGGAGACCTACGAGCAGTACGTC. This encodes CASSSEETYEQYV.

In this sample, this clone turned up once. V and J are TRBV7-2 and TRBJ2-3; 7 bases match TRBD2. CDR1 and CDR2 from the germline V gene are SGHTA and FQGNSA. The CDR3 is made up of 16 amino acids. The ends lost 2 bases at V and 0 bases at J; junction bases unmatched: 5. CDR3 DNA: TGTGCCAGCAGCTTAATCCAGCGGGGTAGCACAGATACGCAGTATTTT. This gives the protein CASSLIQRGSTDTQYF.

In this sample, this clone turned up once. This sequence joins TRBV5-1 and TRBJ2-1; maybe TRBD1 (7 bases). Germline lookup yields CDR1 SGHRS and CDR2 YFSETQ. Trimming left V 5 bases short and J 5 bases short, with 14 bases between. This CDR3 contains 14 residues. CDR3 loop: CASRAGTANNEQFF. The CDR3 DNA follows: TGCGCCAGCAGGGCGGGGACAGCCAACAATGAGCAGTTCTTC.

The genes are TRBV11-2 and TRBJ2-7; weak D call: TRBD2 (6 bases). The CDR3 contains 16 residues. Germline V lookup: CDR1 SGHAT, CDR2 FQNNGV. V shed 0 bases and J shed 0 bases, with 12 bases lying between them. CDR3 DNA sequence: TGTGCCAGCAGCTTAGATCTGGACGGGAGCTCCTACGAGCAGTACGTC. This sequence encodes CASSLDLDGSSYEQYV.

This CDR3 is CASSPGGTEAFF. CDR3 DNA sequence: TGTGCCAGCAGCCCAGGGGGGACTGAAGCTTTCTTT. The chain recombines TRBV7-2 with TRBJ1-1, with 7 positions matching TRBD1. V shed 5 bases, J shed 5 bases, and the junction held 2 bases outside the gene matches. Germline CDR1 and CDR2: SGHTA and FQGNSA. The CDR3 runs 12 residues.

The gene calls are TRBV7-9 and TRBJ1-1; no reliable D call. CDR1 is SEHNR and CDR2 is FQNEAQ in the germline V gene (reference sequence). The CDR3 has 11 residues. V was cut by 3 bases and J by 7 bases, with 6 bases left in between. The CDR3 protein is CASSLEFEAFF. CDR3 nucleotides: TGTGCCAGCAGCTTGGAGTTTGAAGCTTTCTTT.

The rearrangement uses TRBV7-9 and TRBJ1-2; 7 bases align to TRBD1. The germline V gene has CDR1 SEHNR and CDR2 FQNEAQ (reference sequence). CDR3 length: 15 residues. V was pared by 5 bases and J by 4 bases, with 10 bases of the junction left unmatched. The CDR3 DNA sequence: TGTGCCAGCAGCCACACAGGGGAAAGCGCCTATGGCTACACCTTC. This codes for CASSHTGESAYGYTF. Filled out from reference TRBV7-9 and TRBJ1-2, the complete variable domain reads DTGVSQNPRHKITKRGQNVTFRCDPISEHNRLYWYRQTLGQGPEFLTYFQNEAQLEKSRLLSDRFSAERPKGSFSTLEIQRTEQGDSAMYLCASSHTGESAYGYTFGSGTRLTVV.

A note on this clone: The sample contains more than one DNA sequence encoding this CDR3. This chain links TRBV19 with TRBJ1-5; TRBD1 agrees at 8 bases. J lost 5 bases, V lost 3 bases, and 3 bases had no gene match. Germline values: CDR1 LNHDA, CDR2 SQIVND (reference sequence). There are 14 residues in the CDR3. The CDR3 loop is CASSMQGAYQPQHF. DNA of the CDR3: TGTGCCAGTAGTATGCAGGGGGCTTATCAGCCCCAGCATTTT.